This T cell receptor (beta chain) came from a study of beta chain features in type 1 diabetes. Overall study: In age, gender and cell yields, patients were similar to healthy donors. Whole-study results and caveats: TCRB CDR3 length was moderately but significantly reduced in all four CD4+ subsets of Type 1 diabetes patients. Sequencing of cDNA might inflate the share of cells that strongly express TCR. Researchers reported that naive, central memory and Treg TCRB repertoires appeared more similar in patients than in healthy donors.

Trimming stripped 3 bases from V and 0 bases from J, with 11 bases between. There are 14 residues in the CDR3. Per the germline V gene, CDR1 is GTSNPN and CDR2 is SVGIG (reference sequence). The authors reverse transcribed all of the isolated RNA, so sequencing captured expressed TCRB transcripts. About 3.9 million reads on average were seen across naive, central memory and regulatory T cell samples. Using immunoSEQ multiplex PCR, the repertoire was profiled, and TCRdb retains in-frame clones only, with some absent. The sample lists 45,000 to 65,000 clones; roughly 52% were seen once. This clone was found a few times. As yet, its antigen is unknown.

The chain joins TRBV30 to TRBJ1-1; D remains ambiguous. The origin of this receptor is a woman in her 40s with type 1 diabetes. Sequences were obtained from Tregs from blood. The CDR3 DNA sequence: TGTGCCTGGAGCCCAGGTTCCATGAACACTGAAGCTTTCTTT. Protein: CAWSPGSMNTEAFF.